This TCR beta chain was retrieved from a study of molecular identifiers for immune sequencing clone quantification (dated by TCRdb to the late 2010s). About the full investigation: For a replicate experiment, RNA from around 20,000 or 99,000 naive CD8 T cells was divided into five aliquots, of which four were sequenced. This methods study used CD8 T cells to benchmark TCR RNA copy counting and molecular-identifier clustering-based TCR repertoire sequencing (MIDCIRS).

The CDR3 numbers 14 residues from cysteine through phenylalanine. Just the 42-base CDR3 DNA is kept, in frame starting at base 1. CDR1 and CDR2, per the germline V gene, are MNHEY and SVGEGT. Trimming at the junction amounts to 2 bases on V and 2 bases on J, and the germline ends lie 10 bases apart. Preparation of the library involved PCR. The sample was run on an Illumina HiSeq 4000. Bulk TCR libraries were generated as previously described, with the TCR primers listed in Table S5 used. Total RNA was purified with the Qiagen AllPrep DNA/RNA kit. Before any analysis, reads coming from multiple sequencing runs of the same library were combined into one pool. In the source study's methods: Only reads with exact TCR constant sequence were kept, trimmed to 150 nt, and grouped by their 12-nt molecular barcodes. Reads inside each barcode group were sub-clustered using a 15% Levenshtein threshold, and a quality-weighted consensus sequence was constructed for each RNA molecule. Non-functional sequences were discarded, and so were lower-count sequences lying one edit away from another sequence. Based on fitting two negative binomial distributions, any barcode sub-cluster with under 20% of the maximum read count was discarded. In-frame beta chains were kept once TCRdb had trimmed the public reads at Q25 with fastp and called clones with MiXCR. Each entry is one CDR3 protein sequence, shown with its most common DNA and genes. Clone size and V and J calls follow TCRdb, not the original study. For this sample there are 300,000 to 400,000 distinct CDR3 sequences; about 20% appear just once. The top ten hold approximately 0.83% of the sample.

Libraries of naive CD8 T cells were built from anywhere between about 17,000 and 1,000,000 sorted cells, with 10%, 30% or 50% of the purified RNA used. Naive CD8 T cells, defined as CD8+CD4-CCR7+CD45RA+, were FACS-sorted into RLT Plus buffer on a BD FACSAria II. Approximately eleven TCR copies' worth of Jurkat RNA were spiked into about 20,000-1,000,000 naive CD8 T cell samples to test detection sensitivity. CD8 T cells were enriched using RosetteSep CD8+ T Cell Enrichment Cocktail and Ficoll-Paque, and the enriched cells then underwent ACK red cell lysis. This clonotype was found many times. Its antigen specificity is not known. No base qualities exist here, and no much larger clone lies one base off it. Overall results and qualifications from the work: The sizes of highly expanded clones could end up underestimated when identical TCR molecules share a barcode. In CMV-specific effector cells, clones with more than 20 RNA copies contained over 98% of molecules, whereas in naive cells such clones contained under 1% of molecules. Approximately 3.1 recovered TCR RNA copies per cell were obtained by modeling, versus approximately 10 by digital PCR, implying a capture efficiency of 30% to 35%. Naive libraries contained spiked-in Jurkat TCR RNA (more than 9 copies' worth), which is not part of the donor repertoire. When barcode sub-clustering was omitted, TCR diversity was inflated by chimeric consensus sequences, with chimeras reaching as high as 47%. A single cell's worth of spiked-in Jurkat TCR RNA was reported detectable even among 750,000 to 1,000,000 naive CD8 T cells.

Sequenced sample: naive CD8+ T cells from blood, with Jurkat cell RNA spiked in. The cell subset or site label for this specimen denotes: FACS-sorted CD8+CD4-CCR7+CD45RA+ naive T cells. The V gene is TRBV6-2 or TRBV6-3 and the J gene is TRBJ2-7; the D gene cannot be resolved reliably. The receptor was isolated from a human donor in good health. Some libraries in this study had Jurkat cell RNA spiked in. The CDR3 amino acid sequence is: CASSYGRSTYEQYF. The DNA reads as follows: TGTGCCAGCAGTTACGGCAGGTCTACCTACGAGCAGTACTTC.